Below, 16 T cell receptor beta chains from the same sample are listed, as sequenced in a study of beta chain features in type 1 diabetes. Reverse transcribing all isolated RNA meant expressed TCRB transcripts were sequenced. Some clones are missing from TCRdb's copy, which holds only in-frame ones; the method was immunoSEQ multiplex PCR. This table has more than 150,000 clones, approximately 9% appearing once. The sequenced material came from central memory CD4+ T cells from blood. The receptors come from a woman aged 18-30 years in good health.

The rearrangement joins TRBV5-1 to TRBJ1-3; 8 nucleotides align to TRBD1. V trimming: 4 bases; J trimming: 3 bases; junction bases outside the gene matches: 6. The CDR3 length is 15 residues. Germline CDR1 reads SGHRS; CDR2 reads YFSETQ. The CDR3 DNA reads TGCGCCAGCAGCCGGGGACAGGCAAATGGAAACACCATATATTTT. Its translation is CASSRGQANGNTIYF.

The rearrangement uses TRBV6-5 and TRBJ1-2, with D tentatively TRBD1 (6 bases). Germline CDR1 reads MNHEY; CDR2 reads SVGAGI. This CDR3 has 12 amino acids. V lost 5 bases and J lost 4, with 8 bases in between. CDR3 sequence: CASSEQGYGYTF. The CDR3 region has the DNA TGTGCCAGCAGTGAACAGGGCTATGGCTACACCTTC.

The rearrangement uses TRBV18 and TRBJ2-1; TRBD1 matches at 8 bases. Trimming at V came to 2 bases and at J to 5 bases, leaving 5 bases not matched to a gene. From germline, CDR1 is KGHSH and CDR2 LQKENI. This CDR3 is built from 15 residues. CDR3 residues: CASSPMGQVNNEQFF. The CDR3 nucleotides are TGTGCCAGCTCACCAATGGGACAGGTTAACAATGAGCAGTTCTTC.

This clone turned up a few times. The chain has TRBV7-2 and TRBJ2-5; unclear D gene. V was shortened by 5 bases and J by 1 base, with 14 bases between the two germline ends. CDR3 size: 15 residues. CDR1 SGHTA and CDR2 FQGNSA come from the germline V gene. This CDR3 is CASSPLRRPQETQYF. For the CDR3, the DNA is TGTGCCAGCAGCCCCCTGAGGCGGCCCCAAGAGACCCAGTACTTC.

V and J are TRBV6-6 and TRBJ2-6; maybe TRBD1 (6 bases). Trimming pared 7 bases from V and 8 bases from J, leaving 12 bases between. This CDR3 comprises 13 residues. Germline values: CDR1 MNHNY, CDR2 SVGAGI (reference sequence). CDR3 DNA sequence: TGTGCCAGCACTGGGGGCGGCTCCAACGTCCTGACTTTC. Its protein product is CASTGGGSNVLTF.

The chain joins TRBV2 to TRBJ2-2; D not certain. The germline gives CDR1 SNHLY, CDR2 FYNNEI. The CDR3 extends over 14 amino acids. The germline V and J ends were trimmed by 4 bases and 6 bases, with 12 bases remaining between them. The chain's CDR3 is CASSGAWSAGELFF. CDR3 in DNA: TGTGCCAGCAGTGGGGCCTGGTCCGCCGGGGAGCTGTTTTTT.

In this sample, this clone turned up a few times. The chain uses TRBV11-2 and TRBJ2-1; D ambiguous. The CDR3 loop spans 13 amino acids. V was pared by 1 base and J by 3 bases, with 4 bases between. The germline V gene encodes CDR1 SGHAT and CDR2 FQNNGV. CDR3: CASSLAIYNEQFF. The CDR3 coding sequence is TGTGCCAGCAGCTTAGCCATCTACAATGAGCAGTTCTTC.

This clone was detected a few times. V gene TRBV7-2 combines with J gene TRBJ2-3; perhaps TRBD1 as D (5 bases). The length of the CDR3 is 16 residues. Trimming cost V 5 bases and J 2 bases, with 17 bases left between them. CDR1 is SGHTA, CDR2 FQGNSA, per germline. CDR3 coding DNA: TGTGCCAGCAGCCTCCGACAGACCACCTTCACAGATACGCAGTATTTT. Its translation: CASSLRQTTFTDTQYF.

The chain couples TRBV9 to TRBJ1-2; D is perhaps TRBD1 (6 bases). V lost 0 bases, J lost 8 bases, and 14 bases lay in between. The CDR3 totals 14 residues. CDR1 SGDLS and CDR2 YYNGEE come from the germline V gene. The CDR3 here is CASSVATGGPGYTF. CDR3 bases: TGTGCCAGCAGCGTAGCTACGGGGGGGCCGGGCTACACCTTC. Complete variable domain (other parts from reference TRBV9 and TRBJ1-2): DSGVTQTPKHLITATGQRVTLRCSPRSGDLSVYWYQQSLDQGLQFLIQYYNGEERAKGNILERFSAQQFPDLHSELNLSSLELGDSALYFCASSVATGGPGYTFGSGTRLTVV.

This clone was counted a few times. The genes are TRBV6-5 and TRBJ1-3; D is uncertain. The V and J ends lost 0 bases and 8 bases respectively, with 17 bases between them. The CDR3 length is 16 residues. Per germline, CDR1 MNHEY and CDR2 SVGAGI. CDR3 sequence (DNA): TGTGCCAGCAGTTACTCTCGACGGGGAGCCGAGTACACCATATATTTT. Encoded protein: CASSYSRRGAEYTIYF.

The chain joins TRBV7-9 to TRBJ2-7; TRBD2 matches at 9 bases. This CDR3 region has 13 residues. V trimming: 6 bases; J trimming: 3 bases; junction bases outside the gene matches: 3. Germline CDR1 and CDR2: SEHNR and FQNEAQ (reference sequence). The CDR3 DNA is TGTGCCAGCAGGTATAGCGGGAGCTACGAGCAGTACTTC. Translation gives CASRYSGSYEQYF.

The chain is built from TRBV30 and TRBJ2-3; TRBD2 matches 12 bases. CDR1 is GTSNPN, CDR2 SVGIG, per germline (reference sequence). V lost 2 bases, J lost 3 bases, and 3 bases stayed unmatched. This CDR3 spans 15 amino acids. The CDR3 coding sequence is TGTGCCTGGAGTAGACTAGCGGGAGTAACAGATACGCAGTATTTT. Encoded protein: CAWSRLAGVTDTQYF.

This sequence joins TRBV19 and TRBJ1-1, with 11 nucleotides matching TRBD1. This CDR3 spans 16 amino acids. The V gene end was trimmed by 7 bases and the J gene end by 2 bases; junction bases not matched to a gene: 9. Germline assignment: CDR1 LNHDA and CDR2 SQIVND (reference sequence). CDR3 protein: CASISDRGLRNTEAFF. DNA for the CDR3: TGTGCCAGTATCTCGGACAGGGGGCTACGAAACACTGAAGCTTTCTTT.

This clone has just a few counts. The chain joins TRBV6-5 to TRBJ2-5; no clear D. The CDR3 consists of 14 residues. Germline V lookup: CDR1 MNHEY, CDR2 SVGAGI. V dropped 0 bases and J dropped 4 bases, with 9 bases sitting between them. The CDR3: CASSYSHNRETQYF. The CDR3 DNA reads TGTGCCAGCAGTTACTCACATAACCGAGAGACCCAGTACTTC.

The V gene is TRBV29-1, the J gene TRBJ1-3; possibly TRBD1 for D (6 bases). The germline V and J ends were trimmed by 5 bases and 1 base, with 12 bases remaining between them. The CDR3 covers 14 residues. Germline CDR1 is SQVTM and CDR2 is ANQGSEA. The CDR3 bases are TGCAGCGTTCTTGGACAGCTTTCTGGAAACACCATATATTTT. Protein product: CSVLGQLSGNTIYF.

The gene calls are TRBV27 and TRBJ2-7; possible D gene TRBD2, 6 bases. In germline, CDR1 is MNHEY, CDR2 SMNVEV (reference sequence). The CDR3 has 16 residues. V lost 2 bases, J lost 7 bases, and 21 bases lay in between. CDR3 sequence reads: CASSLGAGTLLGEQYF. The CDR3 DNA reads as TGTGCCAGCAGTTTAGGAGCTGGGACTCTCCTTGGGGAGCAGTACTTC.